This entry is about one T cell receptor beta chain. Its target is unknown. This record comes from a study of glioma-infiltrating T cells. General study results and limits: Tissue and blood shared very few CDR3 sequences.

Using RNA template, CDR3s of TCR alpha and beta were amplified with iRepertoire arm-PCR. TCRdb analysed the multiplex PCR reads with MiXCR anew, one entry per CDR3 protein. Of 100,000 to 150,000 distinct CDR3 sequences listed, roughly a quarter are singletons. From germline, CDR1 is MNHNS and CDR2 SASEGT. V lost 5 bases and J 10 bases, leaving 15 bases between the germline ends. The CDR3 has 14 amino acids. The source of this sequence is a human donor with low-grade glioma or glioblastoma, undergoing nonglioma brain surgery, or in good health (not recorded which). Material: glioma tissue, nonneoplastic brain tissue, or PBMCs (not recorded which). The rearrangement uses TRBV6-1 and TRBJ1-6, with a possible D match to TRBD1 (6 bases). The CDR3 sequence: CASSTDRSGSPLHF. The CDR3 coding sequence is TGTGCCAGCAGTACGGACAGATCGGGCTCACCCCTCCACTTT.